The present T cell receptor (beta chain) was sequenced within a study of shared clonotypes between healthy human individuals. The method was immunoSEQ multiplex PCR; TCRdb's version includes in-frame clones alone and lacks a portion of them. The sample lists about 2.4 million clones, 80% to 95% occurring once. Into CD45RA+ naive and CD45RA-negative memory subsets, the CD4+ cells were split. The V and J ends lost 11 bases and 5 bases respectively, with 10 bases between them. Germline CDR1 reads MDHEN; CDR2 reads SYDVKM. CDR3 length: 11 residues. V and J are TRBV28 and TRBJ2-1; D is unclear. This TCR was sampled from a man younger than 35 in good health. Some clones in this sample may be carry-over from other donors' samples. The sequencing sample was made of naive CD4+ T cells from PBMCs. Subset defined: CD45RA+ positively selected. This CDR3 is CAVGSNNEQFF. Written as DNA, the CDR3 is TGTGCCGTGGGGTCCAACAATGAGCAGTTCTTC.